Shown below are 7 T cell receptor beta chains from a single sample sequenced in a study of T cells in narcolepsy. These receptors' antigens are unknown. Repertoires were generated with immunoSEQ multiplex PCR, while TCRdb's copy carries only in-frame clones and drops some. The sample holds about 2,500 clones, approximately 25% seen once. Sequenced sample: cultured CD4+ T cells from cerebrospinal fluid. These receptors came from a human donor with narcolepsy.

There are a few counts of this clone. The V gene is TRBV7-2, the J gene TRBJ1-6, with D possibly TRBD1 on 5 matching bases. V lost 5 bases and J 1 base, leaving 9 bases between the germline ends. CDR1 is SGHTA, CDR2 FQGNSA, per germline. This CDR3 is 15 amino acids long. The CDR3 DNA sequence: TGTGCCAGCAGCCTGGACATTTCCTATAATTCACCCCTCCACTTT. It specifies CASSLDISYNSPLHF. Filled out from reference TRBV7-2 and TRBJ1-6, the complete variable domain reads GAGVSQSPSNKVTEKGKDVELRCDPISGHTALYWYRQSLGQGLEFLIYFQGNSAPDKSGLPSDRFSAERTGGSVSTLTIQRTQQEDSAVYLCASSLDISYNSPLHFGNGTRLTVT.

This sequence joins TRBV9 and TRBJ2-5, with 7 nucleotides matching TRBD2. CDR1 and CDR2 from the germline V gene are SGDLS and YYNGEE. Losses at the gene ends were 4 bases for V and 4 bases for J; bases not matched to a gene: 4. The CDR3 is 13 amino acids. Here the CDR3 DNA reads TGTGCCAGCAGCTCTGGGACTACAGAGACCCAGTACTTC. As protein: CASSSGTTETQYF.

The rearrangement joins TRBV11-1 to TRBJ2-3, with TRBD1 as a possible D gene (5 bases). This CDR3 is built from 15 residues. Between the trimmed V and J ends, which lost 5 bases and 0 bases, there was a span of 12 bases. The germline V gene has CDR1 SGHAT and CDR2 FQDESV (reference sequence). For the CDR3, the DNA is TGTGCCAGCAGCCTTGACAGCCCTAGCACAGATACGCAGTATTTT. It specifies CASSLDSPSTDTQYF.

This chain links TRBV7-3 with TRBJ1-4, with D maybe TRBD1 (5 bases). Germline assignment: CDR1 SGHTA and CDR2 FQGTGA. Trimming removed 4 bases from V and 5 bases from J, with 14 bases in between. The CDR3 length is 15 residues. CDR3 region: CASSSISGENEKLFF. DNA for the CDR3: TGTGCCAGCAGCTCCATCTCGGGGGAGAATGAAAAACTGTTTTTT.

Relative to its sample, this clone is medium-sized (0.01 to 0.1%). The V call is TRBV6-1, the J call TRBJ2-1; 12 bases line up with TRBD2. The J segment lost 0 bases and the V segment lost 4 bases, leaving 4 bases of the junction unmatched. The length of the CDR3 is 17 residues. Germline CDR1 MNHNS, CDR2 SASEGT. The CDR3 sequence: CASSGLAGASSYNEQFF. The CDR3 DNA reads as TGTGCCAGCAGTGGACTAGCGGGGGCTAGCTCCTACAATGAGCAGTTCTTC.

This clone was seen a single time. This rearrangement joins TRBV30 to TRBJ2-3; D is perhaps TRBD1 (6 bases). The CDR3 has 14 residues. Between the trimmed V and J ends, which lost 5 bases and 8 bases, there was a span of 20 bases. CDR1 and CDR2 from the germline V gene are GTSNPN and SVGIG (reference sequence). CDR3 residues: CAWLKGATGRTQYF. CDR3 DNA: TGTGCCTGGCTTAAAGGGGCAACAGGGCGTACGCAGTATTTT.

The V and J genes are TRBV7-2 and TRBJ1-4; 7 nucleotides match TRBD1. The CDR3 is 15 residues long. The germline V gene encodes CDR1 SGHTA and CDR2 FQGNSA. Germline trimming cut 4 bases from V and 6 bases from J; bases unmatched to any gene: 8. The CDR3 DNA is TGTGCCAGCAGCTCGCCAGACAGGGCGGATGAAAAACTGTTTTTT. Protein product: CASSSPDRADEKLFF.